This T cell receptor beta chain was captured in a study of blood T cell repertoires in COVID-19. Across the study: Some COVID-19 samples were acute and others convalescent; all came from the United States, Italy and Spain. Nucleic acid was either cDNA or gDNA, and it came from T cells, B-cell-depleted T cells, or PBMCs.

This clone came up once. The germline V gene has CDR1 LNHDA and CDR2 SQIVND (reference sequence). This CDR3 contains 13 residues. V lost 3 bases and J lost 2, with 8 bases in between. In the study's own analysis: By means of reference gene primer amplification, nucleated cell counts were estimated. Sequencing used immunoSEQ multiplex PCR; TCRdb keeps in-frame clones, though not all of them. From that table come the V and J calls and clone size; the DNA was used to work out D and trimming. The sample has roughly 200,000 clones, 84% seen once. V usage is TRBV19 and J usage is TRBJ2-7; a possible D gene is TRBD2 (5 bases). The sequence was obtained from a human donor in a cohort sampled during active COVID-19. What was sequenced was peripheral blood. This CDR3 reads CASSIGETYEQYF. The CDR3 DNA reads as TGTGCCAGTAGTATCGGGGAAACCTACGAGCAGTACTTC. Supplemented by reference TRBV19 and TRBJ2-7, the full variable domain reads DGGITQSPKYLFRKEGQNVTLSCEQNLNHDAMYWYRQDPGQGLRLIYYSQIVNDFQKGDIAEGYSVSREKKESFPLTVTSAQKNPTAFYLCASSIGETYEQYFGPGTRLTVT.